This T cell receptor (beta chain) was recorded in a study of TIL therapy for anti-PD-1-resistant metastatic lung cancer. Background on the study: Half of patients were current or former smokers. Tumors carried a median about 1.4 non-synonymous mutations per megabase.

Described time point: pre-treatment sample, taken before nivolumab and TIL therapy. Stage 4 NSCLC adults joined between 2017 and January 2020. This CDR3 is 15 amino acids long. The germline gives CDR1 SGHRS, CDR2 YFSETQ. Trimming removed 7 bases at V and 3 bases at J, with 18 bases between. The immunoSEQ assay was v3. Sequenced by immunoSEQ multiplex PCR; TCRdb stores in-frame clones only, minus some. Among 55,000 to 65,000 clones listed, less than 75% were seen once. The chain uses TRBV5-1 and TRBJ2-3, with a possible D match to TRBD2 (5 bases). This receptor was identified in a person between 30 and 80 years old with non-small cell lung cancer. The source was blood, collected at baseline. The CDR3 is CASRSSRVRTDTQYF. The DNA for the CDR3 is TGCGCCAGCCGCTCATCGAGGGTGAGGACAGATACGCAGTATTTT.